The 23 T cell receptor beta chains below all came from one sample that was sequenced in a study of regulatory T cells in long-lasting Graves disease. Investigators prepared the TCR beta libraries by applying iRepertoire HTBI primers and Arm-PCR of CDR3 regions. Via MiXCR, TCRdb re-called the multiplex PCR reads, giving one row per CDR3 protein. The repertoire has under 400,000 distinct CDR3 sequences, over 15% of them found once; the top ten carry 25% to 30%. Time point noted: newly diagnosed GD, antithyroid drugs for less than 3 months. PBMC-derived RNA was used for the TCR library. The same specimen was also included in a second study, on T cells in Graves' hyperthyroidism and ophthalmopathy.

Material: peripheral blood mononuclear cells (PBMCs), obtained at new diagnosis, from a patient treated with antithyroid drugs. Receptors originate from a man aged 40-50 years with Graves disease.

A few counts support this clonotype. V and J are TRBV19 and TRBJ2-7, with TRBD1 matching 8 bases. Germline CDR1 and CDR2: LNHDA and SQIVND (reference sequence). Trimming cost V 6 bases and J 4 bases; bases outside gene matches: 8. CDR3 length: 14 amino acids. DNA for the CDR3: TGTGCCAGTAGCTACCGGGACAGGTGGTACGAGCAGTACTTC. It encodes CASSYRDRWYEQYF. The full variable domain, rest sourced from reference TRBV19 and TRBJ2-7, is DGGITQSPKYLFRKEGQNVTLSCEQNLNHDAMYWYRQDPGQGLRLIYYSQIVNDFQKGDIAEGYSVSREKKESFPLTVTSAQKNPTAFYLCASSYRDRWYEQYFGPGTRLTVT.

The rearrangement joins TRBV20-1 to TRBJ2-5; D not certain. CDR1 and CDR2 (germline): DFQATT, SNEGSKA (reference sequence). CDR3 length: 14 amino acids. V was pared by 6 bases and J by 2 bases, with 16 bases between. The CDR3 protein is CSALPAQTQETQYF. CDR3 coding DNA: TGCAGTGCCCTCCCAGCACAAACACAAGAGACCCAGTACTTC.

This clonotype turned up a few times. The rearrangement links TRBV28 to TRBJ1-5; the match to TRBD1 covers 8 bases. In germline, CDR1 is MDHEN, CDR2 SYDVKM. The CDR3 is made up of 15 amino acids. V shed 6 bases, J shed 5 bases, and the junction held 9 bases outside the gene matches. The CDR3, as DNA: TGTGCCAGCAGCCTGGACAGGGTCCCCTATCAGCCCCAGCATTTT. Encoded protein: CASSLDRVPYQPQHF.

This clonotype was observed many times. The chain joins TRBV20-1 to TRBJ1-1; 9 bases are shared with TRBD1. Germline V CDR1 and CDR2: DFQATT, SNEGSKA (reference sequence). V trimming: 6 bases; J trimming: 4 bases; junction bases outside the gene matches: 6. The CDR3 loop spans 13 amino acids. CDR3 bases: TGCAGTGCACCCACAGGGGGCGCCACTGAAGCTTTCTTT. Protein product: CSAPTGGATEAFF.

This clonotype occurred many times. The chain links TRBV5-1 to TRBJ2-1; D gene uncertain. V lost 3 bases and J 7 bases, leaving 11 bases between the germline ends. The length of the CDR3 is 13 residues. Germline CDR1 and CDR2: SGHRS and YFSETQ. The CDR3 loop reads CASSSEYPNEQFF. As DNA, the CDR3 is TGCGCCAGCAGCTCCGAGTACCCTAATGAGCAGTTCTTC.

This chain links TRBV30 with TRBJ2-1, with no clear D. The CDR3 length is 13 residues. Germline V gene sequence: CDR1 GTSNPN, CDR2 SVGIG (reference sequence). The germline V and J ends were trimmed by 3 bases and 7 bases, with 13 bases remaining between them. The CDR3: CAWSVSLLNEQFF. The CDR3 DNA reads as TGTGCCTGGAGCGTAAGTCTTCTGAATGAGCAGTTCTTC.

This clonotype has a handful of counts. This chain links TRBV27 with TRBJ2-1; D possibly corresponds to TRBD2 (6 bases). V lost 5 bases to trimming and J lost 10 bases, with 15 bases between them. Germline lookup yields CDR1 MNHEY and CDR2 SMNVEV (reference sequence). CDR3 size: 13 residues. The DNA for the CDR3 is TGTGCCAGCAGTACAACGCGGGGTGGGGAGCAGTTCTTC. Translation: CASSTTRGGEQFF.

This clonotype was seen at least ten times. V gene TRBV3-1 combines with J gene TRBJ2-3, with D uncertain. Between the trimmed V and J ends, which lost 3 bases and 2 bases, there was a span of 6 bases. CDR1 LGHDT and CDR2 YNNKEL come from the germline V gene (reference sequence). The CDR3 spans 13 residues. Here the CDR3 reads CASSQGITDTQYF. The CDR3 coding sequence is TGTGCCAGCAGCCAGGGAATCACAGATACGCAGTATTTT.

The chain is built from TRBV6-1 and TRBJ2-2, with 8 bases that match TRBD1. V shed 6 bases and J 0 bases; nucleotides not matched to a gene: 9. The CDR3 extends over 17 amino acids. Germline CDR1 is MNHNS and CDR2 is SASEGT. The CDR3 here is CASSPGADRANTGELFF. CDR3 nucleotides: TGTGCCAGCAGCCCGGGGGCGGACAGGGCGAACACCGGGGAGCTGTTTTTT.

This clonotype showed up many times. This rearrangement joins TRBV10-2 to TRBJ1-5; the D is unclear. The length of the CDR3 is 11 residues. With 8 bases removed from V and 3 bases from J, the gap between germline ends came to 5 bases. Germline CDR1 reads WSHSY; CDR2 reads SAAADI. The chain's CDR3 is CASGFNQPQHF. CDR3 nucleotides: TGCGCCAGCGGATTCAATCAGCCCCAGCATTTT.

This clonotype came up many times. At one of its ends the junction is not consistent with the germline gene, which may arise from a read error. The V call is TRBV5-1, the J call TRBJ2-7, with D perhaps TRBD1 or TRBD2 (5 bases each). CDR3 length equals 14 residues. From germline, CDR1 is SGHRS and CDR2 YFSETQ. CDR3 in amino acids: CASSLAGSPYEQYF. The CDR3 region has the DNA TGTGCCAGCAGCTTAGCAGGGAGCCCCTACGAGCAGTACTTC.

This clonotype was picked up many times. The V call is TRBV6-2 or TRBV6-3, the J call TRBJ2-7, with TRBD1 as a possible D gene (6 bases). The CDR3 extends over 15 amino acids. Germline values: CDR1 MNHEY, CDR2 SVGEGT. Trimming took off 4 bases at V and 7 bases at J, with 20 bases between the two ends. This chain's CDR3 is CASSSLTGQRREQYF. DNA of the CDR3: TGTGCCAGCAGTTCATTGACAGGCCAACGTCGGGAGCAGTACTTC.

This clonotype came up many times. The chain uses TRBV10-3 and TRBJ1-5; no clear D gene. The V end was cut by 7 bases, the J end by 4 bases, with 11 bases between. Germline CDR1 ENHRY, CDR2 SYGVKD. The CDR3 extends over 13 amino acids. The CDR3 reads CAITGSPNQPQHF. In nucleotides, the CDR3 is TGTGCCATCACTGGGTCTCCAAATCAGCCCCAGCATTTT.

Many counts were recorded for this clonotype. This chain joins TRBV7-9 and TRBJ1-1; no reliable D call. CDR1 is SEHNR and CDR2 is FQNEAQ in the germline V gene (reference sequence). The V end lost 0 bases, the J end lost 4 bases, and 12 bases lay between the germline ends. The length of the CDR3 is 15 residues. The CDR3 DNA sequence: TGTGCCAGCAGCTTAGCGCAGCAGGTTGGCACTGAAGCTTTCTTT. Protein product: CASSLAQQVGTEAFF.

Many counts were recorded for this clonotype. V gene TRBV4-1 combines with J gene TRBJ2-7; D is undetermined. Trimming took off 4 bases at V and 4 bases at J, with 17 bases between the two ends. Germline V gives CDR1 MGHRA, CDR2 YSYEKL. The CDR3 has 15 amino acids. The DNA of the CDR3 is TGCGCCAGCAGCCCCGGCGCCAGGCCAGATTACGAGCAGTACTTC. This sequence encodes CASSPGARPDYEQYF.

The V call is TRBV6-1, the J call TRBJ2-1; a possible D gene is TRBD1 (5 bases). There are 14 residues in the CDR3. V was pared by 10 bases and J by 0 bases, with 13 bases between. CDR1 and CDR2 from the germline V gene are MNHNS and SASEGT. CDR3 sequence (DNA): TGTGCCACACAGGACGGGTTCTCCTACAATGAGCAGTTCTTC. This gives the protein CATQDGFSYNEQFF.

This clonotype was observed a single time. A read error may be the cause here, since a much bigger clone is one base away. The chain links TRBV7-9 to TRBJ2-3; D remains unclear. Germline values: CDR1 SEHNR, CDR2 FQNEAQ (reference sequence). This CDR3 is 15 amino acids long. Trimming stripped 3 bases from V and 2 bases from J, with 12 bases between. The CDR3 DNA reads TGTGCCAGCAGCTTGGGTGTAGGGAACACAGATACGCAGTATTTT. This gives the protein CASSLGVGNTDTQYF.

This chain links TRBV3-1 with TRBJ2-3; D is undetermined. The V gene's germline CDR1 is LGHDT and CDR2 YNNKEL (reference sequence). This CDR3 has 12 residues. The V gene lost 5 bases and the J gene lost 4 bases, with 7 bases spanning the gap. CDR3 region: CASSATADTQYF. In DNA form, the CDR3 reads TGTGCCAGCAGCGCTACAGCAGATACGCAGTATTTT.

This chain links TRBV10-3 with TRBJ1-4; D may be TRBD1 (5 bases). The germline gives CDR1 ENHRY, CDR2 SYGVKD. This CDR3 spans 12 amino acids. The ends were cut back, 10 bases at V and 4 bases at J, with 10 bases in the middle. CDR3 in DNA: TGTGCCACCGGGGGGGGTAATGAAAAACTGTTTTTT. As protein: CATGGGNEKLFF.

This clonotype was detected only a few times. This chain links TRBV5-1 with TRBJ2-5; a possible D gene is TRBD1 (6 bases). The V gene's germline CDR1 is SGHRS and CDR2 YFSETQ. Trimming took 7 bases from V and 1 from J, leaving 14 bases between them. This CDR3 comprises 14 residues. CDR3: CASVPDSTQETQYF. The CDR3 bases are TGCGCCAGCGTTCCGGACAGTACCCAAGAGACCCAGTACTTC.

The chain uses TRBV29-1 and TRBJ2-1, with D maybe TRBD1 (5 bases). Germline V gives CDR1 SQVTM, CDR2 ANQGSEA. Trimming took 5 bases from V and 6 from J, leaving 17 bases between them. The CDR3 totals 14 residues. CDR3 nucleotides: TGCAGCGTTCAGGGTCTGCTGGGTTCCAATGAGCAGTTCTTC. It is translated as CSVQGLLGSNEQFF.

The chain has TRBV19 and TRBJ1-6, with D possibly being TRBD1 (5 bases). With 6 bases removed from V and 6 bases from J, the gap between germline ends came to 12 bases. Germline V gene lookup returns CDR1 LNHDA and CDR2 SQIVND (reference sequence). The CDR3 has 14 amino acids. The CDR3 coding sequence is TGTGCCAGTAGCTTGACAGTGAGTAATTCACCCCTCCACTTT. Protein: CASSLTVSNSPLHF. The full variable domain, in which reference TRBV19 and TRBJ1-6 provide the parts outside the CDR3, is DGGITQSPKYLFRKEGQNVTLSCEQNLNHDAMYWYRQDPGQGLRLIYYSQIVNDFQKGDIAEGYSVSREKKESFPLTVTSAQKNPTAFYLCASSLTVSNSPLHFGNGTRLTVT.

In this sample, this clonotype turned up many times. The V gene is TRBV20-1, the J gene TRBJ2-5; weak D call: TRBD2 (6 bases). Trimming took off 5 bases at V and 7 bases at J, with 17 bases between the two ends. CDR3 length: 13 amino acids. Germline-derived CDR1 and CDR2 are DFQATT and SNEGSKA (reference sequence). The DNA of the CDR3 is TGCAGTGCTCCAAGGGACTCCGGAGGGACCCAGTACTTC. It encodes CSAPRDSGGTQYF.